The present T cell receptor beta chain was sequenced within a study of human T cells and chemical hapten exposure. As the library was built, unique molecular identifiers were attached to individual cDNA molecules. Per the original data handling: There were a median of approximately 96,000 TCRs per sample, with a range from roughly 20,000 to 750,000. Each CDR3 protein gets one entry after TCRdb re-called the RACE reads with MiXCR. What appears here as the V and J calls and clone size reflects TCRdb's work, not the paper's. Among 55,000 to 80,000 distinct CDR3 sequences, 9.5% to 11% were seen once, and the ten largest hold more than 2%. Documented time point: patch test 3, about 24 weeks after DPC sensitization. The treatment is: therapeutic diphenylcyclopropenone sensitization with weekly scalp DPC. RNA extraction used unfractionated whole blood as the source of total RNA. This CDR3 spans 14 amino acids. After removal of 7 bases from V and 5 bases from J, the junction contained 8 bases not matched to a gene. Per the germline V gene, CDR1 is ENHRY and CDR2 is SYGVKD.

The sample consisted of whole blood, taken in connection with sensitization to the hapten diphenylcyclopropenone (DPC). The origin of this receptor is a woman in her 30s with alopecia areata. Some clones in this sample may be carry-over from other donors' samples. This rearrangement joins TRBV10-3 to TRBJ1-1; 9 nucleotides match TRBD1. CDR3 bases: TGTGCCATCATGGAACAGGGGGCACGAACTGAAGCTTTCTTT. Amino acids: CAIMEQGARTEAFF.